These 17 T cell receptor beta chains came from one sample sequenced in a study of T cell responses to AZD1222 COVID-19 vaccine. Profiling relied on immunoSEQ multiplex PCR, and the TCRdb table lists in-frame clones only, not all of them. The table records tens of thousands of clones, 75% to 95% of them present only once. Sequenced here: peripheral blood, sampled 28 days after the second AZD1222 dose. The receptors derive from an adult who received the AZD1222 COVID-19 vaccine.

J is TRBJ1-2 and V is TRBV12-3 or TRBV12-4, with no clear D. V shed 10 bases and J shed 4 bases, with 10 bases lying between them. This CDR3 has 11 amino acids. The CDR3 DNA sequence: TGTGCCACTACCCCGGCCTATGGCTACACCTTC. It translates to CATTPAYGYTF.

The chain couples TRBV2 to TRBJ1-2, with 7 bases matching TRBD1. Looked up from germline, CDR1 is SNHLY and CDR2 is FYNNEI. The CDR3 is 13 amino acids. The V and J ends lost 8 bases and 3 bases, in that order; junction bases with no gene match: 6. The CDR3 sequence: CASATGEDYGYTF. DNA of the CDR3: TGTGCCAGCGCAACAGGGGAGGACTATGGCTACACCTTC.

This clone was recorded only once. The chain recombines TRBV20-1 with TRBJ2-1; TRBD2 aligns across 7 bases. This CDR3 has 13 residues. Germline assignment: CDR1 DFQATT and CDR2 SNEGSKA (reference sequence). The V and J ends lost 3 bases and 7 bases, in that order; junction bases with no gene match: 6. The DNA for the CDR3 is TGCAGTGCTAGTTTCGGGACTAAAAATGAGCAGTTCTTC. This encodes CSASFGTKNEQFF.

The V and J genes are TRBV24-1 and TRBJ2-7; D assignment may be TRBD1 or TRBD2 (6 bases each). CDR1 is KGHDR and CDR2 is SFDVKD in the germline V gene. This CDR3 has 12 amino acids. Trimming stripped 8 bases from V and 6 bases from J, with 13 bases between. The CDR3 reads CATKTGTGEQYF. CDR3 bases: TGTGCCACCAAAACAGGGACTGGCGAGCAGTACTTC.

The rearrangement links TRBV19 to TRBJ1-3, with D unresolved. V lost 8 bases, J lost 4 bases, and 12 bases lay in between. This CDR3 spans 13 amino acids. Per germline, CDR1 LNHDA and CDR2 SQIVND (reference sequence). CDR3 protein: CASLRSSGNTIYF. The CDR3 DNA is TGTGCCAGTCTCAGGAGTTCAGGAAACACCATATATTTT.

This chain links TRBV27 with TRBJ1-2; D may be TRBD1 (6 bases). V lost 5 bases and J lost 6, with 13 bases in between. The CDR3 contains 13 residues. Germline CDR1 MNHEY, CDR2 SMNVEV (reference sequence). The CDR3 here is CASSPAQGHGYTF. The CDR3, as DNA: TGTGCCAGCAGTCCCGCACAGGGCCATGGCTACACCTTC.

CDR3 bases: TGTGCCAGCAGCGACGGGGATTCACCCCTCCACTTT. This gives the protein CASSDGDSPLHF. The chain combines TRBV9 with TRBJ1-6; D gene ambiguous. V lost 3 bases and J 8 bases, leaving 6 bases between the germline ends. CDR1 and CDR2 (germline): SGDLS, YYNGEE. The CDR3 consists of 12 residues.

CDR3 bases: TGTGCCAGCAGCTTAAGGACAGGAAAGAAGGTCGGGGAGCTGTTTTTT. Translated: CASSLRTGKKVGELFF. This chain connects TRBV11-1 to TRBJ2-2, with TRBD1 matching over 7 bases. V gave up 2 bases and J gave up 7 bases; unmatched junction bases: 10. The CDR3 is 16 residues long. Germline V gives CDR1 SGHAT, CDR2 FQDESV (reference sequence).

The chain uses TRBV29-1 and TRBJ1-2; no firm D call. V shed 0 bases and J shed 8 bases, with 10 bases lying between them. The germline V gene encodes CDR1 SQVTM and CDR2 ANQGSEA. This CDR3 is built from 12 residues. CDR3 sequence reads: CSVEDGGTGYTF. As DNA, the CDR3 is TGCAGCGTTGAAGACGGCGGTACGGGCTACACCTTC. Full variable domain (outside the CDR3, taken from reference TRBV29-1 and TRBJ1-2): SAVISQKPSRDICQRGTSLTIQCQVDSQVTMMFWYRQQPGQSLTLIATANQGSEATYESGFVIDKFPISRPNLTFSTLTVSNMSPEDSSIYLCSVEDGGTGYTFGSGTRLTVV.

Here the CDR3 reads CSVRPTGLTGTNEKLFF. CDR3 in DNA: TGCAGCGTTCGACCAACAGGGCTGACTGGAACTAATGAAAAACTGTTTTTT. The chain joins TRBV29-1 to TRBJ1-4, with D possibly matching TRBD1 (6 bases). From germline, CDR1 is SQVTM and CDR2 ANQGSEA. Trimming took off 5 bases at V and 1 base at J, with 20 bases between the two ends. This CDR3 is built from 17 residues.

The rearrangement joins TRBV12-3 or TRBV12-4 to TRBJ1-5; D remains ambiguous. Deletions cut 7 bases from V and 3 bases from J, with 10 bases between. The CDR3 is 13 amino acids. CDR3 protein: CASKGRANQPQHF. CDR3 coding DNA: TGTGCCAGCAAAGGTAGGGCCAATCAGCCCCAGCATTTT.

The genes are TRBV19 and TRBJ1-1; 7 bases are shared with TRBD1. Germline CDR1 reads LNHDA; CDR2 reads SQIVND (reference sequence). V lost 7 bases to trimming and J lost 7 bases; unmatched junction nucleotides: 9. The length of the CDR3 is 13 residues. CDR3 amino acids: CASTATGAREAFF. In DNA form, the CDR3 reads TGTGCCAGTACCGCAACAGGGGCCCGTGAAGCTTTCTTT.

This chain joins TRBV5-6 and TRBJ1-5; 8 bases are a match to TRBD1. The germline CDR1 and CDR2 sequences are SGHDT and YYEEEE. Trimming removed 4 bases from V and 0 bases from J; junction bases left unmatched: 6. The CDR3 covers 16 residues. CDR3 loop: CASSTGGIYSNQPQHF. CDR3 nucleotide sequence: TGTGCCAGCAGCACAGGGGGGATCTATAGCAATCAGCCCCAGCATTTT.

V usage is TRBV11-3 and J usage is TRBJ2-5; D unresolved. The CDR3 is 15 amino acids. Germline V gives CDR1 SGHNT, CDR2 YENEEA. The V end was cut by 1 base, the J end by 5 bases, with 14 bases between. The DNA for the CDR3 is TGTGCCAGCAGCTTAGTTCAAAATTGGTGGGAGACCCAGTACTTC. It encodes CASSLVQNWWETQYF. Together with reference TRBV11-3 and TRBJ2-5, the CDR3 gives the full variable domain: EAGVVQSPRYKIIEKKQPVAFWCNPISGHNTLYWYLQNLGQGPELLIRYENEEAVDDSQLPKDRFSAERLKGVDSTLKIQPAELGDSAVYLCASSLVQNWWETQYFGPGTRLLVL.

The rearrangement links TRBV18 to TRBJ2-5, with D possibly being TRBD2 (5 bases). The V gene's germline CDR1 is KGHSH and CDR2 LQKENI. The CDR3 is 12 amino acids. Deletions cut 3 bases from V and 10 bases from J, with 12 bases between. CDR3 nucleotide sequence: TGTGCCAGCTCACCGGCGGGCCGGGACCAGTACTTC. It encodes CASSPAGRDQYF.

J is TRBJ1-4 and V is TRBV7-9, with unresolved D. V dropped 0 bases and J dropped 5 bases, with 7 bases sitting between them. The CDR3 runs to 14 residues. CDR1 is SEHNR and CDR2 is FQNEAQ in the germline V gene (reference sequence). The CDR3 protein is CASSLAGLNEKLFF. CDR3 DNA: TGTGCCAGCAGCTTAGCCGGGTTAAATGAAAAACTGTTTTTT.

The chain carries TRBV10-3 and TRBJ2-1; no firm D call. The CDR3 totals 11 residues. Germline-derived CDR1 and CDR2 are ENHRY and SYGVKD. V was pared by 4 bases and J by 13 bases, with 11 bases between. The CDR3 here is CAISGRVGQFF. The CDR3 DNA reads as TGTGCCATCAGTGGCCGGGTTGGACAGTTCTTC.